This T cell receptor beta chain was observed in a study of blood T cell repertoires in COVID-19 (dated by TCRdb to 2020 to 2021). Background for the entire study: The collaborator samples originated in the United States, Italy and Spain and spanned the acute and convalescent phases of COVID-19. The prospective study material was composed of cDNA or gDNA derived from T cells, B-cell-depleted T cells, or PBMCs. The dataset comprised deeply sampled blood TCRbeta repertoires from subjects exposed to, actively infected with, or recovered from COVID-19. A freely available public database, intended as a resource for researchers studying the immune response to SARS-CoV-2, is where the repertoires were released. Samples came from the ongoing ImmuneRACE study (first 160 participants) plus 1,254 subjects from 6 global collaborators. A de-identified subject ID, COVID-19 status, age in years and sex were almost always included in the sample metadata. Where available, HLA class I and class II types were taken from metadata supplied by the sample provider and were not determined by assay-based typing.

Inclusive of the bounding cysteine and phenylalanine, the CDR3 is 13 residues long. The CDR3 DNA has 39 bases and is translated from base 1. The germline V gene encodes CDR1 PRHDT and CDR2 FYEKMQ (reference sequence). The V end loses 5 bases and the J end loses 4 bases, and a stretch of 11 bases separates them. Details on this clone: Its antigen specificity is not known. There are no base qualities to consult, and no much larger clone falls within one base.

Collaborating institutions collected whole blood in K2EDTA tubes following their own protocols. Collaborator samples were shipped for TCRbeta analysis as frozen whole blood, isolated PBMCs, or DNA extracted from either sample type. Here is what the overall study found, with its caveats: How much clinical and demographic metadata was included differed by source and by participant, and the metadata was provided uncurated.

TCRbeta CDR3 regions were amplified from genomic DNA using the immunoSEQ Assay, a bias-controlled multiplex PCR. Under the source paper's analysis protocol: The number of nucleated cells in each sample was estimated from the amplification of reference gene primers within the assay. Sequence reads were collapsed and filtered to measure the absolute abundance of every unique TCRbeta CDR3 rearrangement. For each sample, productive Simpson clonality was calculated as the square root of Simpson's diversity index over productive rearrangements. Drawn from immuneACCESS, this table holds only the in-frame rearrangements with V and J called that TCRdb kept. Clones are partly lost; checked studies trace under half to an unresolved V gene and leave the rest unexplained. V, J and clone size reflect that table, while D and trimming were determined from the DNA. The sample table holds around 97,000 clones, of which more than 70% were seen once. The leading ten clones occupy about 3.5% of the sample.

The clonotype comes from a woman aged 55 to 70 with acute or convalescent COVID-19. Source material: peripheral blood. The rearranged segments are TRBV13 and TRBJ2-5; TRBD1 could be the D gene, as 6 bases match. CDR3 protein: CASSPGQLETQYF. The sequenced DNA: TGTGCCAGCAGCCCCGGACAGCTAGAGACCCAGTACTTC.